This is a list of T cell receptor beta chains from one sample in a study of cytotoxic CD8 clonotypes in ibrutinib-treated CLL. This table comes from immunoSEQ multiplex PCR, and its TCRdb copy is limited to in-frame clones, with some not included. The data show about 68,000 clones, more than 60% seen once. Sequencing was performed on PBMCs, taken after 12 months of ibrutinib treatment. The receptors here all came from a human donor with chronic lymphocytic leukemia. CDR3s include the opening cysteine and the closing phenylalanine or tryptophan. The D gene is left open where the match is weak. Part of the rows lack a size; the others show once, few, many or a class for expanded clones.

CDR3 length	clone size	D gene	J gene	V gene	CDR3 DNA	CDR3 protein
15	few	NA	TRBJ1-2	TRBV9	TGTGCCAGCAGCGTATCGGAACAGTCTTCCTATGGCTACACCTTC	CASSVSEQSSYGYTF
13	NA	NA	TRBJ1-2	TRBV2	TGTGCCAGCAGTGAAGGGGGACGCTATGGCTACACCTTC	CASSEGGRYGYTF
13	NA	NA	TRBJ1-1	TRBV7-6	TGTGCCAGCAGCTTAGTGTCGGCAGGGGAAGCTTTCTTT	CASSLVSAGEAFF
15	few	NA	TRBJ1-6	TRBV4-3	TGCGCCAGCAGCCAAGAGGGAGGAGTGCGGTCACCCCTCCACTTT	CASSQEGGVRSPLHF
15	NA	NA	TRBJ2-2	TRBV7-3	TGTGCCAGCAGCCCGAACGGGTTGAACACCGGGGAGCTGTTTTTT	CASSPNGLNTGELFF
13	NA	TRBD1	TRBJ1-6	TRBV19	TGTGCCACCAGACAGGGTTGGGAGTCACCCCTCCACTTT	CATRQGWESPLHF
11	NA	NA	TRBJ1-1	TRBV28	TGTGCCAGCAGACTCCTCACTGAAGCTTTCTTT	CASRLLTEAFF
16	NA	TRBD1	TRBJ2-3	TRBV7-9	TGTGCCAGCAGCTTAGGCGCCAGGGGGCCGGAGCCTACGCAGTATTTT	CASSLGARGPEPTQYF
18	NA	TRBD2	TRBJ2-2	TRBV9	TGTGCCAGCAGCGTAGGCCCAGCGGGGGGGCCGAGCACCGGGGAGCTGTTTTTT	CASSVGPAGGPSTGELFF
16	NA	TRBD2	TRBJ2-6	TRBV11-2	TGTGCCAGCAGCTTAGAGCGGGGAGGGTGGGCCAACGTCCTGACTTTC	CASSLERGGWANVLTF
16	NA	TRBD2	TRBJ2-1	TRBV11-2	TGTGCCAGCAGCTTAGATCTGGCGGGGGGTGGGAGTGAGCAGTTCTTC	CASSLDLAGGGSEQFF
15	NA	NA	TRBJ1-1	TRBV2	TGTGCCAGCAGACCCAGGACGGGGAGAGAGGTTGAAGCTTTCTTT	CASRPRTGREVEAFF
15	NA	TRBD1	TRBJ2-7	TRBV6-5	TGTGCCAGCAGTTACTCATTACAGGGGAGTTTTGAGCAGTACTTC	CASSYSLQGSFEQYF
13	few	NA	TRBJ1-1	TRBV6-6	TGTGCCAGCAGTTACCTCGGGGGCACTGAAGCTTTCTTT	CASSYLGGTEAFF
13	NA	NA	TRBJ2-3	TRBV19	TGTGCCAGTAGTGCTGCGAGGGGGGATACGCAGTATTTT	CASSAARGDTQYF
15	NA	TRBD1	TRBJ2-7	TRBV5-1	TGCGCCAGCAGCTTCGGACAGGGGGCATCCTACGAGCAGTACTTC	CASSFGQGASYEQYF
14	NA	TRBD1	TRBJ2-7	TRBV7-8	TGTGCCAGCAGCCCAAACATACACATGACAGGGGGAGGCTTC	CASSPNIHMTGGGF
14	NA	NA	TRBJ2-2	TRBV13	TGTGCCAGCAGCTCGACTAGGTATTTCGGGGAGCTGTTTTTT	CASSSTRYFGELFF
16	NA	TRBD1	TRBJ2-7	TRBV30	TGTGCCTGGAGCGAAAAAGTAGGGACAGAATCCTACGAGCAGTACTTC	CAWSEKVGTESYEQYF
18	NA	TRBD2	TRBJ2-1	TRBV7-2	TGTGCCAGCAGCCACCCGAGAGGGGGACTAGCGGTGTACCATGAGCAGTTCTTC	CASSHPRGGLAVYHEQFF
15	few	TRBD1	TRBJ1-2	TRBV14	TGTGCCAGCAGCCAATTCTCAGGGGGATACTATGGCTACACCTTC	CASSQFSGGYYGYTF
15	NA	NA	TRBJ2-2	TRBV7-9	TGTGCCAGCAGCTACCGGGACATGAACACCGGGGAGCTGTTTTTT	CASSYRDMNTGELFF
16	NA	NA	TRBJ1-5	TRBV7-8	TGTGCCAGCAGCCCAGTTGCAGGGAATAGCAATCAGCCCCAGCATTTT	CASSPVAGNSNQPQHF
15	NA	TRBD1	TRBJ1-4	TRBV28	TGTGCCAGCAGTTTACCGCCAGGGGGCAGCGAAAAACTGTTTTTT	CASSLPPGGSEKLFF
15	NA	TRBD1	TRBJ2-7	TRBV4-3	TGCGCCAGCAAAAGGGACAGAACAAGCTCCTACGAGCAGTACTTC	CASKRDRTSSYEQYF
14	NA	TRBD1	TRBJ2-1	TRBV29-1	TGCAGCGTTTTAACAGGGGGATCTGGGGATGAGCAGTTCTTC	CSVLTGGSGDEQFF
20	NA	TRBD1	TRBJ1-5	TRBV19	TGTGCCAGTAGTATCGCCCTGACAGGGGTGGCGGGTCGTAGCAATCAGCCCCAGCATTTT	CASSIALTGVAGRSNQPQHF
13	once	NA	TRBJ1-1	TRBV2	TGTGCCAGCAGTTGGGTGGAGGGAACTGAAGCTTTCTTT	CASSWVEGTEAFF
15	NA	TRBD2	TRBJ2-4	TRBV29-1	TGCAGCGTTGGGGAGGGCGGAGGAATTGGGTACATTCAGTACTTC	CSVGEGGGIGYIQYF
15	NA	TRBD1	TRBJ1-5	TRBV5-1	TGCGCCAGCAGCTTATCGGGACAGCCCTTCCAGCCCCAGCATTTT	CASSLSGQPFQPQHF
14	NA	NA	TRBJ2-7	TRBV18	TGTGCCAGCTCACCCGGGCGGACGATCTACGAGCAGTACTTC	CASSPGRTIYEQYF
12	NA	NA	TRBJ2-7	TRBV6-1	TGTGCCGTCAGGGCAACATCCTACGAGCAGTACTTC	CAVRATSYEQYF
14	once	TRBD2	TRBJ2-1	TRBV28	TGTGCCAGCAGTTCAAACCCACGGGGGGGTGAGCAGTTCTTC	CASSSNPRGGEQFF
15	large	NA	TRBJ2-2	TRBV4-1	TGCGCCAGCAATGGGGGGGCGAGGTACACCGGGGAGCTGTTTTTT	CASNGGARYTGELFF
18	NA	TRBD1	TRBJ1-6	TRBV27	TGTGCCAGCAGTTACCGGACAGGGGGCGTGTCGCGAAATTCACCCCTCCACTTT	CASSYRTGGVSRNSPLHF
16	few	TRBD1	TRBJ2-1	TRBV5-1	TGCGCCAGCAGCAAACGACAGGGGGCATCCCTCAATGAGCAGTTCTTC	CASSKRQGASLNEQFF
15	NA	NA	TRBJ1-5	TRBV30	TGTGCCTGGAGCAAAGGGGCAGGGGGCAATCAGCCCCAGCATTTT	CAWSKGAGGNQPQHF
15	NA	NA	TRBJ2-5	TRBV6-6	TGTGCCAGCAGTCCCCCGGCAGGACTCCAAGAGACCCAGTACTTC	CASSPPAGLQETQYF
15	NA	NA	TRBJ1-2	TRBV19	TGTGCCAGTAGTATAGCCGACAGTGGAGGGTATGGCTACACCTTC	CASSIADSGGYGYTF
13	NA	TRBD1	TRBJ2-7	TRBV7-2	TGTGCCAGCAACCACGGGACAGCCTACGAGCAGTACTTC	CASNHGTAYEQYF
15	NA	NA	TRBJ1-1	TRBV7-2	TGTGCCAGCAGCTTAGCGGGGAGAGCTAACACTGAAGCTTTCTTT	CASSLAGRANTEAFF
12	NA	TRBD2	TRBJ2-7	TRBV30	TGTGCCTGGACTAGCGGGGTCTACGAGCAGTACTTC	CAWTSGVYEQYF
13	once	NA	TRBJ1-4	TRBV5-1	TGCGCCAGCGGGAAGGACCCTAATGAAAAACTGTTTTTT	CASGKDPNEKLFF
15	NA	NA	TRBJ1-3	TRBV5-1	TGCGCCAGCAGCCGGGGAGGGGTTCAAGGAAACACCATATATTTT	CASSRGGVQGNTIYF
14	once	NA	TRBJ2-3	TRBV6-5	TGTGCCAGCAGTTACTCGAATCCCGCAGATACGCAGTATTTT	CASSYSNPADTQYF
15	NA	NA	TRBJ1-1	TRBV6-6	TGTGCCAGCACCCTAACTCTAGCGCCGAACACTGAAGCTTTCTTT	CASTLTLAPNTEAFF
13	NA	NA	TRBJ1-2	TRBV19	TGTGCCAGTAGTATTGAAACTTTCTATGGCTACACCTTC	CASSIETFYGYTF